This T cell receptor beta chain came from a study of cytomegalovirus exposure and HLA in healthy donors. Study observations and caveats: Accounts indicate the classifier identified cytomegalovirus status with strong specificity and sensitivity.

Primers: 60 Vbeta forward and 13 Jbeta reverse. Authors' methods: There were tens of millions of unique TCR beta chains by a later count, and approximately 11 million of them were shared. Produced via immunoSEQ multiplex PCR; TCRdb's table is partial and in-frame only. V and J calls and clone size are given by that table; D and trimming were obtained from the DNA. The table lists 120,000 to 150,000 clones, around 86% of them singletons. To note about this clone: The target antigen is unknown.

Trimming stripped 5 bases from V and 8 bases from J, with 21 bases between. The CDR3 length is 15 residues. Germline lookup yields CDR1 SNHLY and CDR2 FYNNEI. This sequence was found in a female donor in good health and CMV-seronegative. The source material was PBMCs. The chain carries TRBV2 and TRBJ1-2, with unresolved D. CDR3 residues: CASSKEGSMLQGYTF. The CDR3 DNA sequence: TGTGCCAGCAGTAAGGAGGGATCTATGTTGCAAGGCTACACCTTC.